The 15 T cell receptor beta chains reported below all come from one sample, sequenced in a study of blood T cell repertoires in COVID-19. The method was immunoSEQ multiplex PCR; TCRdb's version includes in-frame clones alone and lacks a portion of them. In the table there are approximately 150,000 clones, 75% to 90% of which are singletons. Material for sequencing was peripheral blood. These receptors were collected from a woman aged 55-69 years with active COVID-19.

This clone occurred once. The chain combines TRBV7-2 with TRBJ1-1; 10 positions agree with TRBD1. V was pared by 5 bases and J by 7 bases, with 7 bases of the junction left unmatched. Germline CDR1 reads SGHTA; CDR2 reads FQGNSA. The CDR3 length is 14 residues. CDR3 nucleotide sequence: TGTGCCAGCAGCCTTGGACAGGGGGTGGGTGAAGCTTTCTTT. Translation gives CASSLGQGVGEAFF.

V gene TRBV20-1 combines with J gene TRBJ2-1; possible D gene TRBD2, 5 bases. Trimming took 3 bases from V and 5 from J, leaving 23 bases between them. Germline CDR1 is DFQATT and CDR2 is SNEGSKA (reference sequence). The CDR3 has 17 residues. The CDR3 protein is CSASSTFGVSPNNEQFF. The CDR3, as DNA: TGCAGTGCTAGTTCTACTTTCGGGGTTTCCCCTAACAATGAGCAGTTCTTC.

This clone was seen a few times. This chain connects TRBV7-9 to TRBJ2-7; TRBD2 matches at 13 bases. V dropped 5 bases and J dropped 5; count of bases not matched to a gene: 12. Germline values: CDR1 SEHNR, CDR2 FQNEAQ (reference sequence). This CDR3 is 17 amino acids long. Written as DNA, the CDR3 is TGTGCCAGCAGCACAAGCCGTTCGACTAGCGGGGGGCACGAGCAGTACTTC. It codes for CASSTSRSTSGGHEQYF.

CDR3 DNA sequence: TGTGCCAGTAGTTTTGGACAGGGCGACTATGGCTACACCTTC. The encoded protein is CASSFGQGDYGYTF. The chain joins TRBV19 to TRBJ1-2, with TRBD1 matching 8 bases. Losses at the gene ends were 5 bases for V and 3 bases for J; bases not matched to a gene: 5. Germline lookup yields CDR1 LNHDA and CDR2 SQIVND (reference sequence). This CDR3 is built from 14 residues.

The rearrangement links TRBV4-3 to TRBJ2-7; TRBD2 is a possible D gene (6 bases). The germline V gene encodes CDR1 LGHNA and CDR2 YSLEER. The V and J ends lost 1 base and 5 bases respectively, with 15 bases between them. The length of the CDR3 is 15 residues. CDR3 nucleotide sequence: TGCGCCAGCAGCCAAGTAGGAGGGAGAGGGCACGAGCAGTACTTC. Translation: CASSQVGGRGHEQYF.

This chain uses TRBV7-9 with TRBJ1-5; 8 bases are a match to TRBD1. V was pared by 6 bases and J by 5 bases, with 6 bases of the junction left unmatched. This CDR3 is built from 14 residues. The germline gives CDR1 SEHNR, CDR2 FQNEAQ (reference sequence). For the CDR3, the DNA is TGTGCCAGCAGTCTCGACAGGGGAGATCAGCCCCAGCATTTT. Protein: CASSLDRGDQPQHF.

The V call is TRBV4-1, the J call TRBJ2-2, with D uncertain. The CDR3 totals 18 residues. The V gene's germline CDR1 is MGHRA and CDR2 YSYEKL. Trimming shortened V by 1 base and J by 2 bases, and 17 bases separated the two germline ends. This chain's CDR3 is CASSQVEASSLNTGELFF. The CDR3 coding sequence is TGCGCCAGCAGCCAAGTTGAAGCGTCTTCCCTAAACACCGGGGAGCTGTTTTTT.

This chain links TRBV20-1 with TRBJ2-1, with TRBD2 identical over 7 bases. The CDR3 extends over 11 amino acids. Germline V CDR1 and CDR2: DFQATT, SNEGSKA (reference sequence). Trimming at V came to 2 bases and at J to 10 bases, leaving 2 bases not matched to a gene. This chain's CDR3 is CSARLADEQFF. The CDR3, as DNA: TGCAGTGCTAGACTAGCGGACGAGCAGTTCTTC.

The J gene is TRBJ2-1, the V gene TRBV4-2, with D maybe TRBD2 (5 bases). This CDR3 has 13 residues. CDR1 is LGHNA, CDR2 YNFKEQ, per germline. The ends were cut back, 0 bases at V and 9 bases at J, with 9 bases in the middle. CDR3: CASSQDWAGEQFF. In nucleotides, the CDR3 is TGTGCCAGCAGCCAAGATTGGGCGGGTGAGCAGTTCTTC.

This rearrangement joins TRBV19 to TRBJ2-2; 7 nucleotides line up with TRBD1. This CDR3 comprises 16 residues. The ends lost 7 bases at V and 2 bases at J; junction bases unmatched: 10. CDR1 and CDR2 from the germline V gene are LNHDA and SQIVND (reference sequence). CDR3 coding DNA: TGTGCCAGTAAATCCCCGACAGGGATTAACACCGGGGAGCTGTTTTTT. Its translation: CASKSPTGINTGELFF.

The genes are TRBV7-2 and TRBJ2-7, with TRBD2 identical over 9 bases. Germline V gene data show CDR1 as SGHTA and CDR2 as FQGNSA. There are 16 residues in the CDR3. Trimming cost V 1 base and J 1 base; bases outside gene matches: 5. CDR3 protein: CASSLGGLAGSYEQYF. Here the CDR3 DNA reads TGTGCCAGCAGCTTAGGGGGTCTAGCGGGGTCCTACGAGCAGTACTTC.

In its sample, this clone was seen once. The chain combines TRBV7-2 with TRBJ2-7; 9 positions agree with TRBD2. CDR1 and CDR2 from the germline V gene are SGHTA and FQGNSA. V trimming: 3 bases; J trimming: 6 bases; junction bases outside the gene matches: 18. The CDR3 length is 18 residues. CDR3 nucleotide sequence: TGTGCCAGCAGCTTGCTGGGGACCGGAGGGCGGGAGGGCCCCGAGCAGTACTTC. This gives the protein CASSLLGTGGREGPEQYF.

CDR3 DNA sequence: TGCGCCAGCAGCCAAGAAAGCGGGAGGGCCCTCAATGAGCAGTTCTTC. The encoded protein is CASSQESGRALNEQFF. The J gene is TRBJ2-1, the V gene TRBV4-1, with 10 bases matching TRBD2. The trim removed 0 bases at V and 6 bases at J, leaving 5 bases unmatched. CDR1 is MGHRA and CDR2 is YSYEKL in the germline V gene. This CDR3 region has 16 residues.

This rearrangement joins TRBV4-2 to TRBJ1-1; a possible D gene is TRBD1 (6 bases). The CDR3 length is 16 residues. The germline gives CDR1 LGHNA, CDR2 YNFKEQ. Trimming removed 0 bases at V and 0 bases at J, with 11 bases between. The CDR3 DNA reads as TGTGCCAGCAGCCAAGACCCACAGGGATTGAACACTGAAGCTTTCTTT. Its protein product is CASSQDPQGLNTEAFF.

This chain connects TRBV7-8 to TRBJ2-7; 8 bases fit TRBD2. This CDR3 has 16 residues. V shed 2 bases, J shed 4 bases, and the junction held 10 bases outside the gene matches. CDR1 and CDR2 (germline): SGHVS, FQNEAQ. The DNA for the CDR3 is TGTGCCAGCAGCTTACCCCTTAGCCCTAGCGGGTACGAGCAGTACTTC. Translated: CASSLPLSPSGYEQYF.